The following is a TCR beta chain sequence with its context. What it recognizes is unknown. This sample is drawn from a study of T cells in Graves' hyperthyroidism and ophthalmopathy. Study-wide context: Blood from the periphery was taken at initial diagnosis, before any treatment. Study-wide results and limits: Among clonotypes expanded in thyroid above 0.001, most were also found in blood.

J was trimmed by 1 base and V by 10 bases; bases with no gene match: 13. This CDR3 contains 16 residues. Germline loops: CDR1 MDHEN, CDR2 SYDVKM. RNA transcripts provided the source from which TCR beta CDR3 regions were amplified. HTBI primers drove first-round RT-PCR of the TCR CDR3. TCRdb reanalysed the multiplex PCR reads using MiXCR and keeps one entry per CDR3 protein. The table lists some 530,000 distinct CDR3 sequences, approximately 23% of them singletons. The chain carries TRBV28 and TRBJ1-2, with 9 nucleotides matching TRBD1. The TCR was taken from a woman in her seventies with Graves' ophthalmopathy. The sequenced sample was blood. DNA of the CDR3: TGTGCCACCCACGGTCCCAACAGGGGGCATAACTATGGCTACACCTTC. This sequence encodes CATHGPNRGHNYGYTF.